Shown below are 2 T cell receptor beta chains from a single sample sequenced in a study of blood T cell repertoires in COVID-19 (dated by TCRdb to 2018 to 2020). Libraries were prepared through the immunoSEQ multiplex PCR assay. The table comes from immuneACCESS by way of TCRdb, which keeps in-frame sequences with V and J called. Part of the clones is missing from these tables; in studies checked, under half for an unresolved V gene and the rest for unknown reasons. Across this sample there are tens of thousands of clones, with more than 80% seen only once. The ten biggest clones cover more than 4% of the sample. Input material: peripheral blood. The receptor source for this set is a woman in her 70s with acute or convalescent COVID-19.

The V gene is TRBV5-1, the J gene TRBJ1-2, with 8 bases fitting TRBD1. Germline CDR1 SGHRS, CDR2 YFSETQ. The CDR3 loop spans 15 amino acids. V shed 4 bases and J 7 bases; nucleotides not matched to a gene: 12. Here the CDR3 DNA reads TGCGCCAGCAGCAACTGGGTGCAGGGGGCTCCTGGCTACACCTTC. It specifies CASSNWVQGAPGYTF.

V and J are TRBV27 and TRBJ2-1; TRBD2 is a possible D gene (5 bases). This CDR3 has 14 residues. Germline CDR1 reads MNHEY; CDR2 reads SMNVEV (reference sequence). V lost 5 bases to trimming and J lost 4 bases, with 12 bases between them. The CDR3 protein is CASSRERAYNEQFF. The CDR3 region has the DNA TGTGCCAGCAGTAGGGAGAGAGCTTACAATGAGCAGTTCTTC.